The TCR beta chain under discussion was sequenced for a study of vaccination and CD4 T cells after COVID-19. Germline CDR1 reads SGHRS; CDR2 reads YFSETQ. The CDR3 runs to 16 residues. With V trimmed by 4 bases and J by 0 bases, 7 bases remained unmatched. The Oncomine TCR Beta short-read assay was applied to DNA of cultured CD4+ T cells. TCRdb re-analysed the PCR reads in MiXCR, keeping a single row per CDR3 protein. The repertoire holds 20,000 to 25,000 distinct CDR3 sequences, with over 45% as singletons. The treatment is: approximately 11-day PBMC culture with coronavirus spike peptide pools or control peptides (ViraFEST assay). This clonotype turned up a few times. No antigen is known for it.

The TCR was taken from a human donor who had recovered from COVID-19. The sequenced sample was CD4+ T cells from blood, cultured in vitro. The chain links TRBV5-1 to TRBJ1-1, with 9 nucleotides matching TRBD1. CDR3 residues: CASSPTGGNMNTEAFF. CDR3 sequence (DNA): TGCGCCAGCAGCCCAACAGGGGGCAATATGAACACTGAAGCTTTCTTT.